The rows below give T cell receptor beta chains drawn from one sample of a study of identical twins. TCRdb redid the calling of the 5' RACE reads with MiXCR, one entry per CDR3 protein. The sample lists roughly 490,000 distinct CDR3 sequences; about 13% were seen once. The same specimen was also included in a second study, on yellow fever vaccine responses in identical twins.

Sequencing was performed on CD4+ T cells sorted from blood. Source of these receptors: a woman aged 18-29 years in good health. Each CDR3 is given with its conserved first and last residue. Each record gives: V gene, D gene, J gene, clone size, CDR3 DNA, CDR3 protein. D genes are given only for firm matches. Expanded clones are given a class, and other clones once, few, many or no size at all.

TRBV19,NA,TRBJ2-6,NA,TGTGCCAGTATCGCAACAGGGACTGGGGCCAACGTCCTGACTTTC,CASIATGTGANVLTF
TRBV5-1,NA,TRBJ2-1,few,TGCGCCAGCAAAACCTCTTCGGGGTACAATGAGCAGTTCTTC,CASKTSSGYNEQFF
TRBV27,TRBD2,TRBJ2-3,NA,TGTGCCAGCAGCTATCAGAGGTGGGAGGGGACGCAGTATTTT,CASSYQRWEGTQYF
TRBV20-1,TRBD2,TRBJ2-2,NA,TGCAGTGTCATGCGGGGGGCTGGCACCGGGGAGCTGTTTTTT,CSVMRGAGTGELFF
TRBV24-1,NA,TRBJ2-5,NA,TGTGCCACCAGTGATTTGGGGACGGAACAAGAGACCCAGTACTTC,CATSDLGTEQETQYF
TRBV7-3,NA,TRBJ2-1,NA,TGTGCCAGCAGCTTAATATCAGGACCCCCTACCAATGAGCAGTTCTTC,CASSLISGPPTNEQFF
TRBV10-3,NA,TRBJ2-2,few,TGTGCCATCAGTGAGTCTGCGGGGCGAACCGGGGAGCTGTTTTTT,CAISESAGRTGELFF
TRBV11-2,TRBD2,TRBJ2-1,NA,TGTGCCAGCAGCTTAACGATGGGCGCTAGCGGCTACAATGAGCAGTTCTTC,CASSLTMGASGYNEQFF
TRBV6-5,NA,TRBJ2-5,few,TGTGCCAGCAGCTCCGTTTCGAAGACCCAGTACTTC,CASSSVSKTQYF
TRBV4-3,TRBD1,TRBJ2-3,few,TGCGCCAGCAGCCGGACAGGGGGTGTAGCCGATACGCAGTATTTT,CASSRTGGVADTQYF
TRBV27,TRBD2,TRBJ2-1,NA,TGTGCCAGCAGTAATCGGGGGGTCTCCTACAATGAGCAGTTCTTC,CASSNRGVSYNEQFF
TRBV7-9,NA,TRBJ1-6,few,TGTGCCAGCAGCTTATTCGGGGTTGATTCACCCCTCCACTTT,CASSLFGVDSPLHF
TRBV7-2,TRBD2,TRBJ2-7,NA,TGTGCCAGCAGCTCACTAGCGGGAGGGCTCTACGAGCAGTACTTC,CASSSLAGGLYEQYF
TRBV11-2,TRBD2,TRBJ2-7,NA,TGTGCCAGCAGCTTTCGGACTAGCGGGAGGTACGAGCAGTACTTC,CASSFRTSGRYEQYF
TRBV6-2/TRBV6-3,TRBD2,TRBJ2-3,few,TGTGCCAGCAGCTTAACCGGGACTAGCGGGAGTAGGGATACGCAGTATTTT,CASSLTGTSGSRDTQYF
TRBV20-1,NA,TRBJ2-3,few,TGCAGTGCTAGGGGCCATCTCCCAGATACGCAGTATTTT,CSARGHLPDTQYF
TRBV5-1,TRBD1,TRBJ2-7,many,TGCGCCAGCAGCGACCAGGGGGCGACCTACGAGCAGTACTTC,CASSDQGATYEQYF
TRBV7-8,TRBD1,TRBJ1-1,few,TGTGCCAGCAGCCCTTACGACAGGGTGGGAACTGAAGCTTTCTTT,CASSPYDRVGTEAFF
TRBV12-3/TRBV12-4,NA,TRBJ2-2,few,TGTGCCAGCAGCTCCGAGTGGGCGCTCACCGGGGAGCTGTTTTTT,CASSSEWALTGELFF
TRBV2,NA,TRBJ2-2,NA,TGTGCCAGCTCTTGGGACACCAACACCGGGGAGCTGTTTTTT,CASSWDTNTGELFF
TRBV10-3,NA,TRBJ2-2,NA,TGTGCCATCAGTGTAGGGGTGAACACCGGGGAGCTGTTTTTT,CAISVGVNTGELFF
TRBV27,TRBD2,TRBJ2-2,NA,TGTGCCAGCAGCCGATCTAGCGGGGGCAAGAACACCGGGGAGCTGTTTTTT,CASSRSSGGKNTGELFF
TRBV28,NA,TRBJ2-1,few,TGTGCCAGCAGTCCCCAAGCAGGGTCAGGTTTCAATGAGCAGTTCTTC,CASSPQAGSGFNEQFF
TRBV6-2/TRBV6-3,NA,TRBJ2-7,few,TGTGCCAGCGCCCGTGGGAGGCAAGGGGAGCAGTACTTC,CASARGRQGEQYF
TRBV30,NA,TRBJ1-3,NA,TGTGCTACATCTGGAAACACCATATATTTT,CATSGNTIYF
TRBV19,TRBD1,TRBJ2-1,NA,TGTGCCAGTAGTTCCGGGACAGGGACGATCAATGAGCAGTTCTTC,CASSSGTGTINEQFF
TRBV9,TRBD1,TRBJ2-5,few,TGTGCCAGCAGCTTCCGGACAGGGGAGACCCAGTACTTC,CASSFRTGETQYF
TRBV2,NA,TRBJ2-3,NA,TGTGCCAGCACAATCTCCAGGGATACGCAGTATTTT,CASTISRDTQYF
TRBV28,NA,TRBJ2-3,NA,TGTGCCAGCAGTCACGACAGGGAGGAAGTTCCTACGCAGTATTTT,CASSHDREEVPTQYF
TRBV28,NA,TRBJ1-5,many,TGTGCCAGCAGTCCGGACAACAGCAATCAGCCCCAGCATTTT,CASSPDNSNQPQHF
TRBV27,TRBD2,TRBJ2-7,few,TGTGCCAGCAGTTCCCGCTCCACTAGCGGAGTCTCCTACGAGCAGTACTTC,CASSSRSTSGVSYEQYF
TRBV30,TRBD2,TRBJ2-1,few,TGTGCCTGGAGCTCGGGACTAGTCCCCAATGAGCAGTTCTTC,CAWSSGLVPNEQFF
TRBV27,TRBD2,TRBJ2-2,few,TGTGCCAGCAGTTTCTGGACTAGCGGCACCGGGGAGCTGTTTTTT,CASSFWTSGTGELFF
TRBV6-6,NA,TRBJ2-6,few,TGTGCCAGCGGGGACCCCGGATCTGGGGCCAACGTCCTGACTTTC,CASGDPGSGANVLTF
TRBV12-3/TRBV12-4,NA,TRBJ1-5,few,TGTGCCAGCAGTTTATGGGTAGGGGAAGATCAGCCCCAGCATTTT,CASSLWVGEDQPQHF
TRBV5-6,NA,TRBJ2-7,many,TGTGCCAGCAGCTTTTCGACAGCCTACGAGCAGTACTTC,CASSFSTAYEQYF
TRBV10-3,NA,TRBJ2-7,NA,TGTGCCATCAGTGAGTCAGAGAGGTTGACCTACGAGCAGTACTTC,CAISESERLTYEQYF
TRBV20-1,NA,TRBJ2-4,few,TGCAGTGCGGAGCTAGTAGCCAAAAACATTCAGTACTTC,CSAELVAKNIQYF
TRBV7-2,NA,TRBJ2-5,NA,TGTGCCAGCAGCTTCGGGAGCCCCGCTCTGTTGGGGGGGACCCAGTACTTC,CASSFGSPALLGGTQYF
TRBV7-2,NA,TRBJ1-1,few,TGTGCCAGCAGCTTCCTGGGGACTGAAGCTTTCTTT,CASSFLGTEAFF
TRBV11-2,TRBD2,TRBJ2-1,NA,TGTGCCAGCAGCTCGGCTAGCGGGAGTGGGCACAATGAGCAGTTCTTC,CASSSASGSGHNEQFF